The sequence of this T cell receptor beta chain was determined in a study of radiation and T cells in renal cell carcinoma. On the study more broadly: Nephrectomy followed 15 Gy stereotactic body radiation by 4 weeks. Study-wide findings and caveats: From baseline, blood top tumor clonotypes peaked at 2 weeks post-radiation.

The repertoire was sequenced with immunoSEQ multiplex PCR; TCRdb's copy has only in-frame clones and lacks some. Here the sample spans about 130,000 clones, roughly four fifths being singletons. Germline CDR1 reads MGHDK; CDR2 reads SYGVNS. Trimming removed 1 base from V and 8 bases from J, with 17 bases in between. The CDR3 totals 15 residues. Time point indicated: blood 2 weeks post-SBRT. The treatment here: 15 Gy SBRT to primary tumor, nephrectomy 4 weeks later. With regard to this clone: Its antigen is undetermined.

Sequenced material: blood, taken from a patient whose treatment included radiotherapy and nephrectomy. This TCR derives from a woman aged 55-69 years with renal cell carcinoma. The chain couples TRBV25-1 to TRBJ1-2; TRBD1 is a possible D gene (5 bases). CDR3: CASSEFPGGARGYTF. The CDR3 DNA sequence: TGTGCCAGCAGTGAATTCCCGGGGGGAGCACGGGGCTACACCTTC.